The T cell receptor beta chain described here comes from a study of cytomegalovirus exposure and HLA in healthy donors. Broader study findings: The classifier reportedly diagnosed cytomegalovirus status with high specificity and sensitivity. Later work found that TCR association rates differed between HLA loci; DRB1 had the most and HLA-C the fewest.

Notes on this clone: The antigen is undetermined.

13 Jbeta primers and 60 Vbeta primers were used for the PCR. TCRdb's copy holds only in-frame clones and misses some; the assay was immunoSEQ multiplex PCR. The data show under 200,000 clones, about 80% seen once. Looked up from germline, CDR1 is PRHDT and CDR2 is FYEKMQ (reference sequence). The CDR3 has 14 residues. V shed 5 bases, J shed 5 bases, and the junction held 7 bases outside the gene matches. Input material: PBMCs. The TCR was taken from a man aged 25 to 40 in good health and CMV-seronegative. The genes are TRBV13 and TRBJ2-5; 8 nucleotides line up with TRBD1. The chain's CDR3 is CASSPPTGVETQYF. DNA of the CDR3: TGTGCCAGCAGCCCCCCGACAGGGGTGGAGACCCAGTACTTC.